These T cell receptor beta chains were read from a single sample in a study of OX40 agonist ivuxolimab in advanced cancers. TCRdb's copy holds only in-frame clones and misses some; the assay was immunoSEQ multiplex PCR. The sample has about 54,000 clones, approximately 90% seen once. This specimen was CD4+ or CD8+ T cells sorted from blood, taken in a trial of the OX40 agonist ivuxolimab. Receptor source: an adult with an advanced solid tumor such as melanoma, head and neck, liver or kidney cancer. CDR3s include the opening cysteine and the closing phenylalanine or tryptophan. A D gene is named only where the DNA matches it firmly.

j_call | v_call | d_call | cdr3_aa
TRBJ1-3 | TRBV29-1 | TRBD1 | CSVGGRQGVANTIYF
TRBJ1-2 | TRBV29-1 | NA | CSARTANYGYTF
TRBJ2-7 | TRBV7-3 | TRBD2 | CASSLQASGIYEQYF
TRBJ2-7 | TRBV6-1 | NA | CASSDYRLTYEQYF
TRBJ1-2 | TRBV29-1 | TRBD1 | CSVWDSYYGYTF
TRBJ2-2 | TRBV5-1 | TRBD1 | CASSPRTGNTGELFF
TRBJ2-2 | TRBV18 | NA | CASSPKLRNTGELFF
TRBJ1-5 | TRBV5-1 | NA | CASSLEFNQPQHF
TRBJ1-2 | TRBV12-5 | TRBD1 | CASALGGQGGGYTF
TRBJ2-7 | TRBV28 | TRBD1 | CASSLRGHDEQYF
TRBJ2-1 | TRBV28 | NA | CASSVRSQGRGNEQFF
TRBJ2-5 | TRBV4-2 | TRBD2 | CASSKAGTSASAEETQYF
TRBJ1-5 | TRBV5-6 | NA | CASSLHQPNQPQHF
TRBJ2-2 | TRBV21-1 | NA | CASKSAGELFF
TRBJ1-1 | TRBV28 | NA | CAIVPEGLGTEAFF
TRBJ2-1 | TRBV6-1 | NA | CASSLTQSWKFF
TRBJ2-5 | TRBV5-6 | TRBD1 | CASTGQAQETQYF
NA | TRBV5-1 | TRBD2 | CASSFGTSGGVEQYF
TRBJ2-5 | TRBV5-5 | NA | CASSFSGREQETQYF
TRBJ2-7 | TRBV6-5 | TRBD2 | CASSYSGGGSYEQYF
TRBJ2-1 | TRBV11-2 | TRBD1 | CASSSPGTGYNEQFF
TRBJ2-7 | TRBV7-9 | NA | CASKRARHYEQYF
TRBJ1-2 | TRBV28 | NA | CASSLGGHGYTF
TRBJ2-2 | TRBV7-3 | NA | CASSITRGTGELFF
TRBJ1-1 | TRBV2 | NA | CASSVGGRDTEAFF
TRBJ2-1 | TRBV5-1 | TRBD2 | CASSLGFGTSGGNEQFF
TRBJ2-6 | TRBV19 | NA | CASSIGAAGANVLTF
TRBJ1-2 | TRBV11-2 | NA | CASSLETAYGYTF
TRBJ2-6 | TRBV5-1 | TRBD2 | CASSSGLAVPSGANVLTF
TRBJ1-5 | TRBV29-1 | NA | CSAQTGFNQPQHF
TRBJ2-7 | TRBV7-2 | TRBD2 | CASSLTSGPYEQYF
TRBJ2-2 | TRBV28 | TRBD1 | CASRTGGGLGNTGELFF
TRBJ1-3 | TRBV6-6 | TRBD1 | CASSTTGQGGNTIYF
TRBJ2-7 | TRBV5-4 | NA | CASSQDPAGETYEQYF
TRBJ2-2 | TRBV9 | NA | CASSVEEGGELFF
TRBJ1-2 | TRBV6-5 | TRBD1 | CASSSNRGDYGYTF
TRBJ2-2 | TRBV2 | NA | CASRPTSAGELFF
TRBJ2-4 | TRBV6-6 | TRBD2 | CASSPRVAGFLQYF
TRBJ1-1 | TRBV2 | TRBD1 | CASSEAPSDRFTEAFF
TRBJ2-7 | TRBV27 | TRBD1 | CASSPGTGLYEQYF